A single sample gave rise to the 16 T cell receptor beta chains below, sequenced in a study of neurological immune-mediated disorders. MiXCR was run by TCRdb on the 5' RACE reads, yielding one entry per CDR3 protein. This sample carries about 58,000 distinct CDR3 sequences, approximately 3.1% of them seen once, and the ten largest clones take roughly 6.6%. The sample consisted of PBMCs. The receptors shown here come from a woman aged 55-70 years with multiple sclerosis.

This clonotype was detected ten times or more. The V gene is TRBV4-2, the J gene TRBJ2-2; 9 bases map to TRBD1. J gave up 2 bases and V 3 bases, and 4 bases lay outside the gene matches. The CDR3 totals 16 residues. Germline V gene data show CDR1 as LGHNA and CDR2 as YNFKEQ. CDR3 DNA sequence: TGTGCCAGCAGCCAGGGGACAGGGACCAACACCGGGGAGCTGTTTTTT. Its protein product is CASSQGTGTNTGELFF.

This clonotype was seen many times. This sequence joins TRBV15 and TRBJ2-1; tentatively, D is TRBD1 or TRBD2 (5 bases each). Germline V gives CDR1 LNHNV, CDR2 YYDKDF (reference sequence). The V and J ends lost 2 bases and 10 bases respectively, with 15 bases between them. The CDR3 length is 14 residues. The CDR3 protein is CATSRKIGTGEQFF. CDR3 in DNA: TGTGCCACCAGCAGAAAAATCGGGACGGGGGAGCAGTTCTTC.

This clonotype was seen ten or more times. This chain uses TRBV5-1 with TRBJ2-2, with 8 nucleotides matching TRBD2. This CDR3 region has 14 residues. V dropped 4 bases and J dropped 7; count of bases not matched to a gene: 6. Germline V gives CDR1 SGHRS, CDR2 YFSETQ. CDR3 in DNA: TGCGCCAGCAGCGATACTAGCGGAGGCGGGGAGCTGTTTTTT. Translation gives CASSDTSGGGELFF.

This clonotype was picked up many times. The chain is built from TRBV2 and TRBJ1-5; unclear D gene. CDR1 and CDR2 (germline): SNHLY, FYNNEI. The CDR3 loop spans 16 amino acids. V dropped 8 bases and J dropped 0 bases, with 17 bases sitting between them. The CDR3 here is CASHPGRIYSNQPQHF. Written as DNA, the CDR3 is TGTGCCAGCCACCCGGGCCGAATTTATAGCAATCAGCCCCAGCATTTT.

This clonotype was seen many times. This chain links TRBV28 with TRBJ2-6; no definite D call. V lost 3 bases, J lost 0 bases, and 9 bases lay in between. The CDR3 loop spans 16 amino acids. Germline V lookup: CDR1 MDHEN, CDR2 SYDVKM. The CDR3 loop reads CASSLYGSSGANVLTF. The CDR3, as DNA: TGTGCCAGCAGTTTGTACGGTAGCTCTGGGGCCAACGTCCTGACTTTC.

This clonotype was counted ten times or more. The V call is TRBV20-1, the J call TRBJ1-5, with 7 bases that match TRBD1. CDR3 length: 14 amino acids. V trimming: 1 base; J trimming: 4 bases; junction bases outside the gene matches: 4. Per germline, CDR1 DFQATT and CDR2 SNEGSKA (reference sequence). The CDR3 nucleotides are TGCAGTGCTAGAGCCGGGACAGCTAATCAGCCCCAGCATTTT. Translation gives CSARAGTANQPQHF.

This clonotype was observed many times. This chain joins TRBV6-5 and TRBJ1-5; 9 bases are shared with TRBD1. The V and J ends lost 5 bases and 7 bases, in that order; junction bases with no gene match: 3. Germline V CDR1 and CDR2: MNHEY, SVGAGI. CDR3 length: 13 amino acids. The CDR3: CASSRTGDQPQHF. CDR3 DNA: TGTGCCAGCAGTCGGACAGGGGACCAGCCCCAGCATTTT.

This clonotype occurred many times. The chain has TRBV7-6 and TRBJ1-4; possible D gene TRBD1, 6 bases. The length of the CDR3 is 17 residues. Germline CDR1 reads SGHVS; CDR2 reads FNYEAQ. The V and J ends lost 4 bases and 3 bases respectively, with 18 bases between them. Here the CDR3 reads CASSSYRTGRSNEKLFF. Here the CDR3 DNA reads TGTGCCAGCAGCTCTTATCGTACAGGGAGGTCTAATGAAAAACTGTTTTTT. The full variable domain, with the rest looked up from reference TRBV7-6 and TRBJ1-4, is GAGVSQSPRYKVTKRGQDVALRCDPISGHVSLYWYRQALGQGPEFLTYFNYEAQQDKSGLPNDRFSAERPEGSISTLTIQRTEQRDSAMYRCASSSYRTGRSNEKLFFGSGTQLSVL.

Ten or more counts support this clonotype. The genes are TRBV2 and TRBJ2-1; 10 bases map to TRBD1. V dropped 5 bases and J dropped 2; count of bases not matched to a gene: 3. There are 15 residues in the CDR3. Per germline, CDR1 SNHLY and CDR2 FYNNEI. In DNA form, the CDR3 reads TGTGCCAGCAGTCGTGACAGGGGGCCCTACAATGAGCAGTTCTTC. Protein sequence: CASSRDRGPYNEQFF. The full variable domain, completed using reference TRBV2 and TRBJ2-1, is EPEVTQTPSHQVTQMGQEVILRCVPISNHLYFYWYRQILGQKVEFLVSFYNNEISEKSEIFDDQFSVERPDGSNFTLKIRSTKLEDSAMYFCASSRDRGPYNEQFFGPGTRLTVL.

This clonotype was counted many times. The chain uses TRBV6-1 and TRBJ2-2, with D tentatively TRBD1 or TRBD2 (6 bases each). CDR3 length equals 14 residues. Germline lookup yields CDR1 MNHNS and CDR2 SASEGT. The germline V and J ends were trimmed by 7 bases and 7 bases, with 16 bases remaining between them. The CDR3 sequence is CASKGGREYGELFF. The CDR3 DNA is TGTGCCAGCAAGGGGGGCAGGGAGTACGGGGAGCTGTTTTTT.

There are many counts of this clonotype. The V and J genes are TRBV29-1 and TRBJ2-1; D may match TRBD1 or TRBD2 (6 bases each). Germline values: CDR1 SQVTM, CDR2 ANQGSEA. The CDR3 spans 12 residues. Trimming removed 5 bases at V and 8 bases at J, with 13 bases between. CDR3 protein: CSVSGGSDEQFF. Here the CDR3 DNA reads TGCAGCGTTTCCGGGGGCTCTGATGAGCAGTTCTTC.

This clonotype has only a few counts. V usage is TRBV5-6 and J usage is TRBJ2-5; D possibly corresponds to TRBD2 (6 bases). The CDR3 extends over 15 amino acids. Trimming stripped 0 bases from V and 5 bases from J, with 14 bases between. CDR1 is SGHDT and CDR2 is YYEEEE in the germline V gene. CDR3 loop: CASSLDVGGEETQYF. The CDR3 coding sequence is TGTGCCAGCAGCTTGGACGTAGGCGGGGAGGAGACCCAGTACTTC. The full variable domain, in which reference TRBV5-6 and TRBJ2-5 provide the parts outside the CDR3, is DAGVTQSPTHLIKTRGQQVTLRCSPKSGHDTVSWYQQALGQGPQFIFQYYEEEERQRGNFPDRFSGHQFPNYSSELNVNALLLGDSALYLCASSLDVGGEETQYFGPGTRLLVL.

This clonotype came up many times. The gene calls are TRBV28 and TRBJ1-3; D is unresolved. The CDR3 length is 14 residues. V lost 7 bases and J lost 4, with 14 bases in between. Germline V gene data show CDR1 as MDHEN and CDR2 as SYDVKM. CDR3 sequence (DNA): TGTGCCAGCACCCCTATTGGGTCCGGAAACACCATATATTTT. Translation: CASTPIGSGNTIYF.

This clonotype was detected ten times or more. V is TRBV20-1 and J is TRBJ2-1; D is ambiguous. CDR1 and CDR2 (germline): DFQATT, SNEGSKA (reference sequence). V shed 5 bases and J shed 1 base, with 12 bases lying between them. This CDR3 is 14 amino acids long. The CDR3 bases are TGCAGTGCTCGAAGCATTGTTTCCTACAATGAGCAGTTCTTC. Its translation: CSARSIVSYNEQFF.

This clonotype has at least ten counts. The V call is TRBV29-1, the J call TRBJ2-1, with TRBD2 matching 12 bases. The CDR3 is 13 amino acids. Per the germline V gene, CDR1 is SQVTM and CDR2 is ANQGSEA. The ends lost 5 bases at V and 10 bases at J; junction bases unmatched: 6. The CDR3: CSVRTSGIGEQFF. In DNA form, the CDR3 reads TGCAGCGTTAGGACTAGCGGGATTGGGGAGCAGTTCTTC.

This clonotype appeared many times. The CDR3 is CASSLHRGRSTNEKLFF. In nucleotides, the CDR3 is TGTGCCAGCAGCTTACACAGGGGGCGAAGCACTAATGAAAAACTGTTTTTT. V usage is TRBV11-3 and J usage is TRBJ1-4, with 9 bases that match TRBD1. The germline V gene encodes CDR1 SGHNT and CDR2 YENEEA. V lost 2 bases and J lost 2; bases outside the gene matches: 6. This CDR3 comprises 17 residues.